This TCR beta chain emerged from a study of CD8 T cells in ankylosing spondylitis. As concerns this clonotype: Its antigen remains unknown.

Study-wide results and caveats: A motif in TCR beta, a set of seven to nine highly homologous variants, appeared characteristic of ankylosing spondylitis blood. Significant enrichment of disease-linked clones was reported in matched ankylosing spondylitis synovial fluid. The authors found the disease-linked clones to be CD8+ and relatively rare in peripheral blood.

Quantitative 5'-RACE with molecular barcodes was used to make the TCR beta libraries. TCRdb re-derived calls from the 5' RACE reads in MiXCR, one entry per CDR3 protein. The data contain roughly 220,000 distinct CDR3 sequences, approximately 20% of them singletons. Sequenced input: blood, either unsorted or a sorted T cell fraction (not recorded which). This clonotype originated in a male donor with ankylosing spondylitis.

This chain's CDR3 is CSVAVAANEKLFF. CDR3 bases: TGCAGCGTTGCCGTGGCGGCAAATGAAAAACTGTTTTTT. The V call is TRBV29-1, the J call TRBJ1-4; D call uncertain. V was trimmed by 4 bases and J by 5 bases, leaving 11 bases between them. The CDR3 loop spans 13 amino acids. Germline values: CDR1 SQVTM, CDR2 ANQGSEA.